Each of the 12 T cell receptor beta chains below was sequenced from the same sample in a study of T cells in Graves' hyperthyroidism and ophthalmopathy. There were TCR beta CDR3 regions amplified from RNA transcripts. Primed by the HTBI set, a first-round RT-PCR was run on the TCR CDR3. TCRdb called the multiplex PCR reads again in MiXCR, with one record for every CDR3 protein. The table shows about 380,000 distinct CDR3 sequences, with under 20% occurring only once. The sequencing input was blood. These receptors originate from a man aged 18-30 years with Graves' ophthalmopathy.

The sample holds many counts of this clonotype. The chain carries TRBV11-2 and TRBJ1-1, with 9 bases identical to TRBD1. V lost 5 bases, J lost 6 bases, and 10 bases stayed unmatched. Germline CDR1 and CDR2: SGHAT and FQNNGV. The CDR3 runs to 15 residues. CDR3 sequence reads: CASSPDRGGISEAFF. The CDR3 nucleotides are TGTGCCAGCAGCCCGGACAGGGGAGGGATCTCTGAAGCTTTCTTT.

In this sample, this clonotype turned up many times. The chain recombines TRBV3-1 with TRBJ2-5; 10 positions match TRBD2. V gave up 5 bases and J gave up 5 bases; unmatched junction bases: 8. Germline V gives CDR1 LGHDT, CDR2 YNNKEL (reference sequence). The CDR3 is made up of 15 amino acids. The CDR3: CASSVPGLAVETQYF. CDR3 DNA sequence: TGTGCCAGCAGCGTCCCAGGACTAGCGGTCGAGACCCAGTACTTC.

This clonotype occurred a few times. This chain joins TRBV4-2 and TRBJ1-1; 7 positions match TRBD1. The CDR3 totals 17 residues. Germline V gives CDR1 LGHNA, CDR2 YNFKEQ. Trimming at V came to 1 base and at J to 3 bases, leaving 11 bases not matched to a gene. The CDR3 DNA reads TGTGCCAGCAGCCAAGGACAGGGCGTCGCGGGGTACACTGAAGCTTTCTTT. Translating gives CASSQGQGVAGYTEAFF.

The gene calls are TRBV6-4 and TRBJ1-5; 9 bases fit TRBD1. The junction had 2 bases not matched to a gene; V was cut back by 2 bases and J by 6 bases. There are 14 residues in the CDR3. Germline CDR1 MRHNA, CDR2 SNTAGT. Here the CDR3 DNA reads TGTGCCAGCAGTGACGGGACAGGGTCTCAGCCCCAGCATTTT. The encoded protein is CASSDGTGSQPQHF.

This chain joins TRBV6-1 and TRBJ2-5, with D possibly matching TRBD1 (5 bases). The germline V and J ends were trimmed by 4 bases and 5 bases, with 11 bases remaining between them. Germline lookup yields CDR1 MNHNS and CDR2 SASEGT. CDR3 length: 13 residues. CDR3: CASSVGLQETQYF. CDR3 nucleotide sequence: TGTGCCAGCAGTGTGGGGCTACAGGAGACCCAGTACTTC.

This clonotype was found many times. V and J are TRBV7-9 and TRBJ1-3, with D perhaps TRBD1 (5 bases). V dropped 2 bases and J dropped 2 bases, with 10 bases sitting between them. Looked up from germline, CDR1 is SEHNR and CDR2 is FQNEAQ (reference sequence). The CDR3 runs to 15 residues. The CDR3 region has the DNA TGTGCCAGCAGCTTAAGGGGTATGACTGGAAACACCATATATTTT. Its translation: CASSLRGMTGNTIYF.

The chain links TRBV20-1 to TRBJ1-6, with D possibly TRBD1 on 6 matching bases. The V and J ends lost 2 bases and 7 bases respectively, with 21 bases between them. Germline loops: CDR1 DFQATT, CDR2 SNEGSKA (reference sequence). This CDR3 region has 17 residues. CDR3 in DNA: TGCAGTGCTAGACTCCCCCCGGGGGCCGGAGGGAATTCACCCCTCCACTTT. Protein sequence: CSARLPPGAGGNSPLHF.

This clonotype was detected only a few times. This chain connects TRBV5-1 to TRBJ2-5; the match to TRBD1 covers 7 bases. Losses at the gene ends were 2 bases for V and 2 bases for J; bases not matched to a gene: 3. CDR1 SGHRS and CDR2 YFSETQ come from the germline V gene. The CDR3 consists of 14 residues. CDR3 sequence reads: CASSFYRGQETQYF. CDR3 sequence (DNA): TGCGCCAGCAGCTTTTACAGGGGACAAGAGACCCAGTACTTC.

The table lists this clonotype with many counts. The V gene is TRBV13, the J gene TRBJ2-1; tentative D call: TRBD2 (6 bases). The CDR3 is 13 amino acids. V was shortened by 5 bases and J by 9 bases, with 14 bases between the two germline ends. Per the germline V gene, CDR1 is PRHDT and CDR2 is FYEKMQ (reference sequence). The CDR3 region has the DNA TGTGCCAGCAGCCATGCCGGCGGGGCTGAGCAGTTCTTC. It translates to CASSHAGGAEQFF.

This clonotype was counted many times. The chain has TRBV5-1 and TRBJ1-1; unclear D gene. Trimming stripped 4 bases from V and 6 bases from J, with 13 bases between. Germline assignment: CDR1 SGHRS and CDR2 YFSETQ. The CDR3 runs 13 residues. The CDR3 DNA follows: TGCGCCAGCAGCAAGGGTATTTCCGCTGAAGCTTTCTTT. Amino acids: CASSKGISAEAFF. Using reference TRBV5-1 and TRBJ1-1 for the parts outside the CDR3, the full variable domain is KAGVTQTPRYLIKTRGQQVTLSCSPISGHRSVSWYQQTPGQGLQFLFEYFSETQRNKGNFPGRFSGRQFSNSRSEMNVSTLELGDSALYLCASSKGISAEAFFGQGTRLTVV.

Many counts were recorded for this clonotype. V usage is TRBV6-2 or TRBV6-3 and J usage is TRBJ2-5; D may be TRBD1 (6 bases). With 5 bases removed from V and 1 base from J, the gap between germline ends came to 14 bases. There are 15 residues in the CDR3. Germline assignment: CDR1 MNHEY and CDR2 SVGEGT. The CDR3 protein is CASSNLDSSQETQYF. The DNA for the CDR3 is TGTGCCAGCAGTAACTTGGACAGCTCCCAAGAGACCCAGTACTTC.

The chain is built from TRBV4-1 and TRBJ2-5; D could derive from TRBD1 or TRBD2 (5 bases each). The length of the CDR3 is 14 residues. From germline, CDR1 is MGHRA and CDR2 YSYEKL. V was clipped by 4 bases and J by 4 bases, with 13 bases between them. DNA of the CDR3: TGCGCCAGCAGCCGAATGATCGGGGCAGAGACCCAGTACTTC. As protein: CASSRMIGAETQYF.